Below are 30 T cell receptor beta chains sequenced from a single sample in a study of T cells in Graves' hyperthyroidism and ophthalmopathy. Researchers amplified the TCR beta CDR3 regions from RNA transcripts. In the first-round RT-PCR of the TCR CDR3, the HTBI primer set was used. One entry per CDR3 protein, called by TCRdb with MiXCR from the multiplex PCR reads. This sample has hundreds of thousands of distinct CDR3 sequences; less than 20% occur once, and the top ten carry 25% to 35%. Sequencing was performed on blood. These receptors came from a woman under 30 with Graves' hyperthyroidism that later progressed to Graves' ophthalmopathy.

On this clonotype itself: A read error may account for a junction end that differs from germline. V and J are TRBV2 and TRBJ2-3; D gene unclear. The CDR3 extends over 16 amino acids. Germline V gene data show CDR1 as SNHLY and CDR2 as FYNNEI. The CDR3 DNA reads as TGTGCCGGCAGTGAAAGACTGCGAGAGTACACAGATACGCAGTATTTT. Encoded protein: CAGSERLREYTDTQYF.

In this sample, this clonotype turned up many times. This sequence joins TRBV28 and TRBJ2-3, with 13 bases that match TRBD2. Germline CDR1 is MDHEN and CDR2 is SYDVKM. The CDR3 covers 21 residues. V lost 2 bases, J lost 1 base, and 15 bases stayed unmatched. CDR3 DNA: TGTGCCAGCAGTTTACATACTAGAGTAGGACTAGCGGGAGAGGGCACAGATACGCAGTATTTT. Its translation: CASSLHTRVGLAGEGTDTQYF.

With respect to this clonotype: Compared with germline, one end of the junction differs, possibly owing to a read error. The chain employs TRBV9 and TRBJ2-1, with 9 nucleotides matching TRBD2. CDR1 and CDR2 from the germline V gene are SGDLS and YYNGEE. The CDR3 is 21 residues long. This chain's CDR3 is CASCVAVRSFSTSGIYNEQFF. The CDR3 bases are TGTGCCAGCTGCGTAGCCGTCCGGAGTTTTTCGACTAGCGGAATCTACAATGAGCAGTTCTTC.

The table lists this clonotype with many counts. V usage is TRBV6-1 and J usage is TRBJ1-1; weak D call: TRBD1 (5 bases). V was cut by 6 bases and J by 4 bases, with 18 bases left in between. This CDR3 is built from 15 residues. The V gene's germline CDR1 is MNHNS and CDR2 SASEGT. The CDR3 loop reads CASRRFRVLSTEAFF. DNA of the CDR3: TGTGCCAGCAGACGATTCAGGGTATTGAGCACTGAAGCTTTCTTT.

This clonotype was observed a handful of times. The genes are TRBV19 and TRBJ1-5; D perhaps matches TRBD1 (5 bases). With 0 bases removed from V and 7 bases from J, the gap between germline ends came to 13 bases. Germline assignment: CDR1 LNHDA and CDR2 SQIVND (reference sequence). This CDR3 contains 15 residues. The CDR3 region has the DNA TGTGCCAGTAGTATAGAAAGGGAATGGGGCCAGCCCCAGCATTTT. This codes for CASSIEREWGQPQHF.

This clonotype came up many times. The rearrangement uses TRBV27 and TRBJ1-6; D unresolved. Germline lookup yields CDR1 MNHEY and CDR2 SMNVEV (reference sequence). The germline V and J ends were trimmed by 1 base and 10 bases, with 17 bases remaining between them. This CDR3 spans 16 amino acids. The CDR3 protein is CASSLFSDPRTSPLHF. CDR3 sequence (DNA): TGTGCCAGCAGTTTATTCTCGGACCCTCGCACCTCACCCCTCCACTTT.

The V and J genes are TRBV19 and TRBJ2-1; TRBD2 matches at 12 bases. The CDR3 runs 16 residues. V dropped 3 bases and J dropped 5; count of bases not matched to a gene: 5. Germline V gene data show CDR1 as LNHDA and CDR2 as SQIVND (reference sequence). CDR3 in DNA: TGTGCCAGTAGTATTCGCCTAGCGGGAGGGCACAATGAGCAGTTCTTC. Translation: CASSIRLAGGHNEQFF.

This clonotype was seen a single time. The V call is TRBV28, the J call TRBJ1-5; the D gene is possibly TRBD1 (6 bases). Trimming removed 8 bases at V and 9 bases at J, with 17 bases between. The CDR3 spans 13 residues. CDR1 MDHEN and CDR2 SYDVKM come from the germline V gene. CDR3 loop: CASSDRTRWPQHF. For the CDR3, the DNA is TGTGCCAGCTCTGACAGGACACGGTGGCCCCAGCATTTT.

The chain has TRBV11-2 and TRBJ2-1, with D possibly TRBD2 on 5 matching bases. The germline gives CDR1 SGHAT, CDR2 FQNNGV. V lost 5 bases to trimming and J lost 2 bases, with 19 bases between them. The CDR3 covers 17 residues. The CDR3 nucleotides read TGTGCCAGCAGCCTGAGGTTTATGGGGAGCCCCTACAATGAGCAGTTCTTC. As protein: CASSLRFMGSPYNEQFF. Full variable domain (rest looked up from reference TRBV11-2 and TRBJ2-1): EAGVAQSPRYKIIEKRQSVAFWCNPISGHATLYWYQQILGQGPKLLIQFQNNGVVDDSQLPKDRFSAERLKGVDSTLKIQPAKLEDSAVYLCASSLRFMGSPYNEQFFGPGTRLTVL.

V and J are TRBV6-2 or TRBV6-3 and TRBJ2-2; D is perhaps TRBD2 (6 bases). Germline V gene lookup returns CDR1 MNHEY and CDR2 SVGEGT. Trimming shortened V by 6 bases and J by 7 bases, and 12 bases separated the two germline ends. The length of the CDR3 is 13 residues. The CDR3 sequence: CASRPGEGGELFF. The CDR3, as DNA: TGTGCCAGCAGACCGGGAGAAGGCGGGGAGCTGTTTTTT.

This clonotype occurred a few times. The rearrangement uses TRBV19 and TRBJ2-1; 16 bases match TRBD2. Germline loops: CDR1 LNHDA, CDR2 SQIVND (reference sequence). The CDR3 totals 21 residues. The V segment lost 3 bases and the J segment 7 bases; nucleotides outside the gene matches: 18. CDR3 residues: CASSIRAPGTSGRARENEQFF. The DNA of the CDR3 is TGTGCCAGTAGTATTAGGGCCCCCGGGACTAGCGGGAGGGCCAGAGAGAATGAGCAGTTCTTC.

This clonotype has just a few counts. J is TRBJ2-1 and V is TRBV7-9; D is unresolved. Germline V gene sequence: CDR1 SEHNR, CDR2 FQNEAQ (reference sequence). The CDR3 is 16 residues long. Trimming shortened V by 5 bases and J by 2 bases, and 16 bases separated the two germline ends. CDR3: CASSPPDPSTYNEQFF. The CDR3 DNA follows: TGTGCCAGCAGCCCCCCGGACCCGTCGACCTACAATGAGCAGTTCTTC.

This CDR3 reads CASSLIGGSPTDTQYF. CDR3 nucleotides: TGTGCCAGCAGCTTAATCGGCGGGAGCCCCACAGATACGCAGTATTTT. J is TRBJ2-3 and V is TRBV7-6, with 7 bases lining up with TRBD2. The CDR3 is made up of 16 amino acids. V was clipped by 2 bases and J by 2 bases; unmatched bases: 7. Germline V gene lookup returns CDR1 SGHVS and CDR2 FNYEAQ.

This clonotype was seen a handful of times. The chain combines TRBV5-5 with TRBJ2-7; D is uncertain. CDR1 SGHKS and CDR2 YYEKEE come from the germline V gene (reference sequence). Trimming took off 0 bases at V and 2 bases at J, with 12 bases between the two ends. The CDR3 spans 15 residues. The CDR3 coding sequence is TGTGCCAGCAGCTTGGGGTCCAGCGTAACCTACGAGCAGTACTTC. Its translation is CASSLGSSVTYEQYF.

V is TRBV11-2 and J is TRBJ2-1; TRBD2 aligns across 9 bases. After removal of 1 base from V and 0 bases from J, the junction contained 10 bases not matched to a gene. CDR3 length: 19 amino acids. CDR1 and CDR2 from the germline V gene are SGHAT and FQNNGV. CDR3: CASSLGLLAGLSSYNEQFF. The CDR3, as DNA: TGTGCCAGCAGCTTAGGATTACTAGCGGGCCTGAGCTCCTACAATGAGCAGTTCTTC. Filled out from reference TRBV11-2 and TRBJ2-1, the complete variable domain reads EAGVAQSPRYKIIEKRQSVAFWCNPISGHATLYWYQQILGQGPKLLIQFQNNGVVDDSQLPKDRFSAERLKGVDSTLKIQPAKLEDSAVYLCASSLGLLAGLSSYNEQFFGPGTRLTVL.

The gene calls are TRBV7-2 and TRBJ2-3; 9 bases match TRBD1. V trimming: 4 bases; J trimming: 6 bases; junction bases outside the gene matches: 5. CDR1 and CDR2 from the germline V gene are SGHTA and FQGNSA. The CDR3 is 14 residues long. CDR3 protein: CASSSGQGEDTQYF. CDR3 nucleotide sequence: TGTGCCAGCAGCTCGGGACAGGGAGAGGATACGCAGTATTTT. The variable domain in full, completed from reference TRBV7-2 and TRBJ2-3, reads GAGVSQSPSNKVTEKGKDVELRCDPISGHTALYWYRQSLGQGLEFLIYFQGNSAPDKSGLPSDRFSAERTGGSVSTLTIQRTQQEDSAVYLCASSSGQGEDTQYFGPGTRLTVL.

This clonotype has a count of ten or more. This chain connects TRBV7-8 to TRBJ1-2; perhaps TRBD1 as D (5 bases). V shed 1 base and J shed 4 bases, with 13 bases lying between them. Germline V lookup: CDR1 SGHVS, CDR2 FQNEAQ. The CDR3 sequence is 15 residues long. CDR3 in DNA: TGTGCCAGCAGCTTAGAAACAGGATACGGCTATGGCTACACCTTC. This sequence encodes CASSLETGYGYGYTF.

This clonotype was picked up a small number of times. The chain is built from TRBV6-2 or TRBV6-3 and TRBJ1-1; no reliable D call. There are 14 residues in the CDR3. The germline V gene encodes CDR1 MNHEY and CDR2 SVGEGT. Trimming took 3 bases from V and 3 from J, leaving 11 bases between them. The CDR3, as DNA: TGTGCCAGCAGTTATCAGTTCGTGGACACTGAAGCTTTCTTT. Translated: CASSYQFVDTEAFF.

This clonotype occurred once. J is TRBJ2-1 and V is TRBV11-2, with 9 bases identical to TRBD2. V gave up 5 bases and J gave up 8 bases; unmatched junction bases: 10. Germline V gene data show CDR1 as SGHAT and CDR2 as FQNNGV. There are 15 residues in the CDR3. In DNA form, the CDR3 reads TGTGCCAGCAGCCGCTCGAGCGGGAGGTTCGATGAGCAGTTCTTC. This sequence encodes CASSRSSGRFDEQFF.

In its sample, this clonotype was seen a few times. One end of the junction fails to match germline, which may point to a read error. The chain recombines TRBV7-7 with TRBJ2-5; the D is unclear. Germline-derived CDR1 and CDR2 are SSHAT and FNYEAQ (reference sequence). The CDR3 contains 13 residues. For the CDR3, the DNA is TGTGCTAGCAGCTTTACAGTAAGGGAGACCCAGTACTTC. This translates into CASSFTVRETQYF.

This clonotype was counted many times. This CDR3 is CASSQGADDEKLFF. CDR3 bases: TGTGCCAGCAGTCAGGGGGCGGATGATGAAAAACTGTTTTTT. The rearrangement links TRBV12-3 or TRBV12-4 to TRBJ1-4; 8 nucleotides align to TRBD1. With V trimmed by 5 bases and J by 6 bases, 5 bases remained unmatched. The CDR3 spans 14 residues.

This clonotype has a count of ten or more. The chain joins TRBV3-1 to TRBJ1-5; D gene unclear. CDR1 and CDR2 from the germline V gene are LGHDT and YNNKEL (reference sequence). V dropped 5 bases and J dropped 5 bases, with 7 bases sitting between them. The CDR3 spans 12 residues. The CDR3 DNA reads as TGTGCCAGCAGCAACACGGATCAGCCCCAGCATTTT. Protein sequence: CASSNTDQPQHF.

This clonotype was seen a single time. The V and J genes are TRBV10-3 and TRBJ1-4; TRBD1 might be the D (5 bases). The V gene's germline CDR1 is ENHRY and CDR2 SYGVKD. V gave up 11 bases and J gave up 5 bases, with 21 bases separating them. This CDR3 contains 15 residues. The CDR3 is CASNSRGFGNEKLFF. The CDR3 coding sequence is TGTGCCTCCAATTCGAGGGGTTTTGGGAATGAAAAACTGTTTTTT.

As concerns this clonotype: One end of the junction is discordant with germline, which a read error may explain. The V call is TRBV2, the J call TRBJ2-7; a weak D match, TRBD2 (6 bases). Germline CDR1 and CDR2: SNHLY and FYNNEI. The CDR3 extends over 13 amino acids. CDR3 residues: CASRPEGSYERYF. For the CDR3, the DNA is TGTGCCAGCCGTCCGGAGGGGTCCTACGAGCGGTACTTC.

This clonotype was found many times. V usage is TRBV6-6 and J usage is TRBJ1-2; D remains ambiguous. CDR1 is MNHNY, CDR2 SVGAGI, per germline (reference sequence). The CDR3 length is 14 residues. The V end lost 0 bases, the J end lost 4 bases, and 9 bases lay between the germline ends. The CDR3 DNA sequence: TGTGCCAGCAGTTACTCGATATGGTTCTATGGCTACACCTTC. It is translated as CASSYSIWFYGYTF.

This chain uses TRBV6-1 with TRBJ1-3; D is ambiguous. This CDR3 is 14 amino acids long. Trimming removed 3 bases from V and 4 bases from J, with 10 bases in between. CDR1 is MNHNS and CDR2 is SASEGT in the germline V gene. The CDR3, as DNA: TGTGCCAGCAGTGATGCCCCCGGGGGAAACACCATATATTTT. This gives the protein CASSDAPGGNTIYF.

V usage is TRBV5-1 and J usage is TRBJ2-7; tentatively, D is TRBD1 (6 bases). The CDR3 has 14 amino acids. Per germline, CDR1 SGHRS and CDR2 YFSETQ. Trimming left V 1 base short and J 5 bases short, with 13 bases between. In DNA form, the CDR3 reads TGCGCCAGCAGCTTGCCAGGGGTGGGCGACGAGCAGTACTTC. It yields the protein CASSLPGVGDEQYF.

The V call is TRBV15, the J call TRBJ1-3, with 7 bases identical to TRBD1. Germline lookup yields CDR1 LNHNV and CDR2 YYDKDF (reference sequence). The CDR3 is 14 amino acids. The J segment lost 1 base and the V segment lost 3 bases, leaving 0 bases of the junction unmatched. The CDR3: CATSRTGSGNTIYF. DNA of the CDR3: TGTGCCACCAGCAGGACAGGGTCTGGAAACACCATATATTTT.

This clonotype was seen only a few times. The rearrangement links TRBV7-8 to TRBJ2-5; 10 bases map to TRBD1. The CDR3 consists of 16 residues. Germline values: CDR1 SGHVS, CDR2 FQNEAQ. V lost 2 bases, J lost 7 bases, and 10 bases stayed unmatched. DNA for the CDR3: TGTGCCAGCAGCTTAACCGGGACAGGGGTTTTCGGGACCCAGTACTTC. This gives the protein CASSLTGTGVFGTQYF.

This clonotype has at least ten counts. V gene TRBV20-1 combines with J gene TRBJ1-1, with D possibly being TRBD1 (5 bases). CDR3 length equals 11 residues. The germline V gene has CDR1 DFQATT and CDR2 SNEGSKA (reference sequence). Trimming removed 3 bases at V and 6 bases at J, with 8 bases between. CDR3 loop: CSARWGAEAFF. The CDR3 DNA follows: TGCAGTGCTAGGTGGGGGGCTGAAGCTTTCTTT.